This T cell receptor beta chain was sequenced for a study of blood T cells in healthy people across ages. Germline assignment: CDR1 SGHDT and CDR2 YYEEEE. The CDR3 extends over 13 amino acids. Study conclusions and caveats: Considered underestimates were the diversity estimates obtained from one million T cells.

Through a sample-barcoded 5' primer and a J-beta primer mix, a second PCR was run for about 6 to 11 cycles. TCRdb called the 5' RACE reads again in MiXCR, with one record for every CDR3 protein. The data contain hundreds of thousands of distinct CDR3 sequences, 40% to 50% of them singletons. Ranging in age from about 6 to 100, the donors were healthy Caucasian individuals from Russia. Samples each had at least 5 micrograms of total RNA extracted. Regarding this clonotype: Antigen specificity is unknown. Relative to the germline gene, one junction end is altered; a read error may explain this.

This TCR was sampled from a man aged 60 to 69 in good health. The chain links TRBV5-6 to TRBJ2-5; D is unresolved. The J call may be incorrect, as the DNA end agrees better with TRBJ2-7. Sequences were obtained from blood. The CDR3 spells CASSLLGPREQYF. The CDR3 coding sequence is TGCGCCAGCAGCTTGTTGGGTCCACGCGAGCAGTACTTC.